This entry is about one TCR beta chain. This clone has only a few counts. Its antigen is still unknown. Nothing much larger sits one base from this clone, and base qualities are not available. The germline V gene sets CDR1 to SGHDN and CDR2 to FVKESK. Including cysteine and phenylalanine, the CDR3 has 16 amino acids. Only the CDR3 portion is preserved as DNA: 48 bases, with reading frame beginning at the first base. V loses 0 bases at its end and J loses 1 base; junction bases beyond the gene matches: 4. This sample is drawn from a study of blood T cell repertoires in COVID-19 (TCRdb year 2020). Study-level background: The collaborator samples originated in the United States, Italy and Spain and spanned the acute and convalescent phases of COVID-19. Sample metadata almost always included a de-identified subject ID, COVID-19 status, age in years and sex. Where HLA class I and class II types were available, the types were taken from metadata supplied by the sample provider, not from assay-based typing. The repertoires were released in a freely available public database intended as a resource for research on the immune response to SARS-CoV-2. Deeply sampled blood TCRbeta repertoires from subjects exposed to, actively infected with, or recovered from COVID-19 were included in the dataset. The material from the prospective study consisted of cDNA or gDNA derived from T cells, B-cell-depleted T cells, or PBMCs. Samples were obtained from the ongoing ImmuneRACE study (first 160 participants) and from 950 to 1,500 subjects provided by 6 global collaborators. What the work shows at the level of the full study, not this receptor alone: Clinical and demographic metadata were provided uncurated, with the amount varying by source and participant.

Collaborating institutions collected whole blood in K2EDTA tubes following their own protocols. Collaborator samples were shipped for TCRbeta analysis as frozen whole blood, isolated PBMCs, or DNA extracted from either sample type. TCRbeta CDR3 regions were amplified from genomic DNA using the immunoSEQ Assay, a bias-controlled multiplex PCR. Under the source paper's analysis protocol: Within the assay, amplification of reference gene primers was used to estimate how many nucleated cells each sample contained. To quantify the absolute abundance of each unique TCRbeta CDR3 rearrangement, sequence reads were collapsed and filtered. For each sample, productive Simpson clonality was calculated as the square root of Simpson's diversity index across productive rearrangements. Here the immuneACCESS table is served through TCRdb, limited to in-frame sequences with V and J called. Missing clones are a known gap in these copies; in checked studies unresolved V genes cover under half, and the rest lacks a known reason. Clonal size and the V and J genes are those of that table, whereas D and trimming came from the DNA. For this sample there are about 33,000 clones; 85% to 95% appear just once. The ten biggest clones cover about 0.86% of the sample.

This TCR came from a male donor with active COVID-19. The chain joins TRBV14 to TRBJ2-7; 9 nucleotides in the junction match TRBD1. The specimen was peripheral blood. The DNA is TGTGCCAGCAGCCAAGACGGGACAGGGATTTCCTACGAGCAGTACTTC. Translated, it gives CASSQDGTGISYEQYF.